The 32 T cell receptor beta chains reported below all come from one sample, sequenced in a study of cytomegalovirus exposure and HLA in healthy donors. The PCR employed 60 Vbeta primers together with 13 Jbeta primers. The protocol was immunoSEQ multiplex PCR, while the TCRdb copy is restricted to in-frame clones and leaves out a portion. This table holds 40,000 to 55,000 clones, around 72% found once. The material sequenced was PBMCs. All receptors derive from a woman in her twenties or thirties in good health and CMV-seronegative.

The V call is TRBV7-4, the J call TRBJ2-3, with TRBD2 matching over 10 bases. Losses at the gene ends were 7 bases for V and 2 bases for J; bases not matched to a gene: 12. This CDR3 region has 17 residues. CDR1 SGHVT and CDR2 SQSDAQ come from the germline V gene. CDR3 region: CASNHASGSPYTDTQYF. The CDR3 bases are TGTGCCAGCAACCACGCTAGCGGGAGCCCATACACAGATACGCAGTATTTT.

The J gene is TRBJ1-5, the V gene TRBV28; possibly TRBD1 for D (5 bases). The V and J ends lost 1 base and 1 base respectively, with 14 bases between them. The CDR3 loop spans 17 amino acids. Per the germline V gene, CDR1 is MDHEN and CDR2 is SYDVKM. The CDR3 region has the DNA TGTGCCAGCAGTTTATCGCAGGGCAGCCTGAGCAATCAGCCCCAGCATTTT. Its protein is CASSLSQGSLSNQPQHF.

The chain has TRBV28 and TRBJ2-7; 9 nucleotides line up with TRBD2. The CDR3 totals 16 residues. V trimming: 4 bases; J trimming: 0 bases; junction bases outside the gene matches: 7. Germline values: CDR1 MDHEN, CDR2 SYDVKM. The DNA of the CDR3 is TGTGCCAGCAGTTCGCCGGGACTAGCTGTCTCCTACGAGCAGTACTTC. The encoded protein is CASSSPGLAVSYEQYF.

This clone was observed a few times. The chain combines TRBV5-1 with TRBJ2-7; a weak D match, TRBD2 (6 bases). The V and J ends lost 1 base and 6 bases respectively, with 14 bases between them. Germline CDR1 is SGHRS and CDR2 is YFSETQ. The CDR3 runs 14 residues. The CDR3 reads CASSLWAGPIEQYF. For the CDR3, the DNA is TGCGCCAGCAGCTTGTGGGCGGGGCCCATCGAGCAGTACTTC. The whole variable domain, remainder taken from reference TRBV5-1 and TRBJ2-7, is KAGVTQTPRYLIKTRGQQVTLSCSPISGHRSVSWYQQTPGQGLQFLFEYFSETQRNKGNFPGRFSGRQFSNSRSEMNVSTLELGDSALYLCASSLWAGPIEQYFGPGTRLTVT.

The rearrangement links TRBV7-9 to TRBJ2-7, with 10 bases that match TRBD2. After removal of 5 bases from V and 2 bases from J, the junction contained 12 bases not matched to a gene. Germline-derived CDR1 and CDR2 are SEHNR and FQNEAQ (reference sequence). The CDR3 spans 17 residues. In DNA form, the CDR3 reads TGTGCCAGCAGCCCCGGGCCCGGACTAGCGGCCGCCTACGAGCAGTACTTC. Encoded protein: CASSPGPGLAAAYEQYF.

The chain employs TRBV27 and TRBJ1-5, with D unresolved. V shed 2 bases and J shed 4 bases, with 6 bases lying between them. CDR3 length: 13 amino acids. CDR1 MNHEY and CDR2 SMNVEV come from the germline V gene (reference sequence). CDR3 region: CASSLRRNQPQHF. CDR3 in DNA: TGTGCCAGCAGTTTACGCAGGAATCAGCCCCAGCATTTT.

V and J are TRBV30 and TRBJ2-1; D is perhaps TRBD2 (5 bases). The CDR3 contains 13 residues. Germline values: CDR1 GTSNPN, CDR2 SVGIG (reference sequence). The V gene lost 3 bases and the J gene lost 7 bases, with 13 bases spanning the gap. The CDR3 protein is CAWSPTGWNEQFF. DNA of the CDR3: TGTGCCTGGAGCCCGACGGGGTGGAATGAGCAGTTCTTC.

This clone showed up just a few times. CDR3 region: CASSQQSRLASTDTQYF. CDR3 in DNA: TGTGCCAGCAGCCAACAAAGCAGACTAGCTAGCACAGATACGCAGTATTTT. The rearrangement uses TRBV4-2 and TRBJ2-3; 7 bases are shared with TRBD2. Germline-derived CDR1 and CDR2 are LGHNA and YNFKEQ. The CDR3 runs to 17 residues. J gave up 0 bases and V 2 bases, and 8 bases lay outside the gene matches.

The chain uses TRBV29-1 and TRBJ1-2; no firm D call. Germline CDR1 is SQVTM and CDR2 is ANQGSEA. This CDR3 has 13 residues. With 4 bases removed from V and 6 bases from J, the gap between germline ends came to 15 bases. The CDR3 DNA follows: TGCAGCGTTGGAAGGGTTTTGAGGGATGGCTACACCTTC. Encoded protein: CSVGRVLRDGYTF.

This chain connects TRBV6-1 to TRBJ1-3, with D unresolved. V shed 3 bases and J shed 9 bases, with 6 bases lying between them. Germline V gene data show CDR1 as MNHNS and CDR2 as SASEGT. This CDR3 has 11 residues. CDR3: CASSDLSTIYF. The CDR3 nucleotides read TGTGCCAGCAGTGATCTGAGCACCATATATTTT.

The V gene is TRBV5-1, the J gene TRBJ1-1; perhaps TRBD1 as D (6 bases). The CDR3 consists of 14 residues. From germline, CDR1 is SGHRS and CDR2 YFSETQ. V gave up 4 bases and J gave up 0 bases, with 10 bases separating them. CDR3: CASSVTGMNTEAFF. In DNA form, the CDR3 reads TGCGCCAGCAGCGTCACAGGGATGAACACTGAAGCTTTCTTT.

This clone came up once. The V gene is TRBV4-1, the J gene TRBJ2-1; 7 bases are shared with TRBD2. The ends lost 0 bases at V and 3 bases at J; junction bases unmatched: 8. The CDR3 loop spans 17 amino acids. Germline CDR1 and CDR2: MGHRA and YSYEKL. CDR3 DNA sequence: TGCGCCAGCAGCCAAGAAGGTCTAGCGGACATCTACAATGAGCAGTTCTTC. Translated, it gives CASSQEGLADIYNEQFF.

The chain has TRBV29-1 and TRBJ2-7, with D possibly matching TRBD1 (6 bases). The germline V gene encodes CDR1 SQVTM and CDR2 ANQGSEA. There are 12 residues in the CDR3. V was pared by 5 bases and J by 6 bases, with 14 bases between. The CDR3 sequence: CSVTGTQSEQYF. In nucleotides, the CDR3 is TGCAGCGTTACCGGGACACAATCCGAGCAGTACTTC.

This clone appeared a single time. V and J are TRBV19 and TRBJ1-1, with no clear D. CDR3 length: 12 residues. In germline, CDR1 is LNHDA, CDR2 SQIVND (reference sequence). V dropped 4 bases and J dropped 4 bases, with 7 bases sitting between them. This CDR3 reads CASSNTRTEAFF. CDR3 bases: TGTGCCAGTAGTAACACACGCACTGAAGCTTTCTTT.

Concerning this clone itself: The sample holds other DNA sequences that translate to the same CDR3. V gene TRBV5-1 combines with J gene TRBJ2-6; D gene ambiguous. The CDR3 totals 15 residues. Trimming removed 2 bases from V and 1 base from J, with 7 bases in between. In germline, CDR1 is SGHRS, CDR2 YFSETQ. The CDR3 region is CASSLESSGANVLTF. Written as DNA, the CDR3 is TGCGCCAGCAGCTTAGAGTCGTCTGGGGCCAACGTCCTGACTTTC.

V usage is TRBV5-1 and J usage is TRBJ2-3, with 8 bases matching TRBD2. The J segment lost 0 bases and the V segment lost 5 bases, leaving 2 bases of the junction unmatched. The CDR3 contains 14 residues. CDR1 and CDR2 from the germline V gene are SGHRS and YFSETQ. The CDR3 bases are TGCGCCAGCAGTAGCGGGGTTAGCACAGATACGCAGTATTTT. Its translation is CASSSGVSTDTQYF.

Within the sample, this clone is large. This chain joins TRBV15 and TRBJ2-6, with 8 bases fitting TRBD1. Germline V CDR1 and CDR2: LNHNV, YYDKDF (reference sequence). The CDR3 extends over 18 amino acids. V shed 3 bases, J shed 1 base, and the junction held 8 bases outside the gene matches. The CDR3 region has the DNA TGTGCCACCAGCAGTTCAGGGGGCTCCTCTTCTGGGGCCAACGTCCTGACTTTC. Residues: CATSSSGGSSSGANVLTF.

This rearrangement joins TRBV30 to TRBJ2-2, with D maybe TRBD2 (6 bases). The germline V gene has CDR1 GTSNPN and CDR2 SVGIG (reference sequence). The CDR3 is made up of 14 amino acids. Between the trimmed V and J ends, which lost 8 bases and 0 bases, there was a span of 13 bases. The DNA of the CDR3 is TGTGCCAGAGACCGGAGGGCGAACACCGGGGAGCTGTTTTTT. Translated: CARDRRANTGELFF.

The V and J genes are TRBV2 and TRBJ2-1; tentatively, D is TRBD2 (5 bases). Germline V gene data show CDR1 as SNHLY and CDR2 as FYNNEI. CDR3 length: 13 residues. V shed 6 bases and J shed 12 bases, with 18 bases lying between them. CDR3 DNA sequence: TGTGCCAGCAGATTGGGGTCTAGCCAGCCGCAGTTCTTC. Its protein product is CASRLGSSQPQFF.

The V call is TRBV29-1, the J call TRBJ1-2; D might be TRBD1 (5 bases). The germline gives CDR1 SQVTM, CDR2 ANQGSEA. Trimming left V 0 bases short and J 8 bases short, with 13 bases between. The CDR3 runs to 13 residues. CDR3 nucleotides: TGCAGCGTTGAAGAGAAGGGGCTTGGCGGCTACACCTTC. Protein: CSVEEKGLGGYTF.

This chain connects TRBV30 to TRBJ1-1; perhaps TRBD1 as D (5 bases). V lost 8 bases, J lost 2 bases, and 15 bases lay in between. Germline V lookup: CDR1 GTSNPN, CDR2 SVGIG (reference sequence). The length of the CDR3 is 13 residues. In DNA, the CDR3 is TGTGCCCCCTCACCGGGGGTTAACACTGAAGCTTTCTTT. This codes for CAPSPGVNTEAFF.

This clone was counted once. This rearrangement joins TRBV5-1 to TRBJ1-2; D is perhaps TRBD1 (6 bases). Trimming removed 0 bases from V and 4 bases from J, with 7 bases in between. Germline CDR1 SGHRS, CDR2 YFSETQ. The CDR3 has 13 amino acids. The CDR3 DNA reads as TGCGCCAGCAGCTTGGGACAGGTCTATGGCTACACCTTC. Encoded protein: CASSLGQVYGYTF.

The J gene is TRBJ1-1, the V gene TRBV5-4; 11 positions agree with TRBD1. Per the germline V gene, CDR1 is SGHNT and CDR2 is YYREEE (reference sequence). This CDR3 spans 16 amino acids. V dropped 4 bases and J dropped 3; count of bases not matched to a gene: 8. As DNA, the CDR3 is TGTGCCAGCAGCCATAGGACAGGGGGCTTTTACACTGAAGCTTTCTTT. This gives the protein CASSHRTGGFYTEAFF.

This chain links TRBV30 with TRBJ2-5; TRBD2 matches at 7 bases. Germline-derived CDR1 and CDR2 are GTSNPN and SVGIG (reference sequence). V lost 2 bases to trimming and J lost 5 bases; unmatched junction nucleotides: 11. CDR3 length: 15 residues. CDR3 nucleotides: TGTGCCTGGAGTCCCAGCGGGACCATTGCGGAGACCCAGTACTTC. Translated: CAWSPSGTIAETQYF. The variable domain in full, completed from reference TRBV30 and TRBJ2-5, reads SQTIHQWPATLVQPVGSPLSLECTVEGTSNPNLYWYRQAAGRGLQLLFYSVGIGQISSEVPQNLSASRPQDRQFILSSKKLLLSDSGFYLCAWSPSGTIAETQYFGPGTRLLVL.

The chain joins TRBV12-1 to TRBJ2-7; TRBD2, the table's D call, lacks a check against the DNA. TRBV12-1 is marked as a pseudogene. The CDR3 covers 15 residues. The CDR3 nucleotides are TGTGCCAGCAGCTTTCCTAGTAAGGCCTGCTACGAGCAGTACTTC. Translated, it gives CASSFPSKACYEQYF.

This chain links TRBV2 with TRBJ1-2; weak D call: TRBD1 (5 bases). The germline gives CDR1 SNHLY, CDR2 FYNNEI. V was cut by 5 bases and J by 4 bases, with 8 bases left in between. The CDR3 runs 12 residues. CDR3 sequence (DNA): TGTGCCAGCAGTCCCGACAGCTATGGCTACACCTTC. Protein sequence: CASSPDSYGYTF. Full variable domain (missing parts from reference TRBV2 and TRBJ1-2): EPEVTQTPSHQVTQMGQEVILRCVPISNHLYFYWYRQILGQKVEFLVSFYNNEISEKSEIFDDQFSVERPDGSNFTLKIRSTKLEDSAMYFCASSPDSYGYTFGSGTRLTVV.

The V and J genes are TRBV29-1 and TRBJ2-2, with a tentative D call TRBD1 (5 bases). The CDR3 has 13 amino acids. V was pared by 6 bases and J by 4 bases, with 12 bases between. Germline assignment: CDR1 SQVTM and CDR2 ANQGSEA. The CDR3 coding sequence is TGCAGCGTGACAGTTTTGGGCACCGGGGAGCTGTTTTTT. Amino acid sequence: CSVTVLGTGELFF.

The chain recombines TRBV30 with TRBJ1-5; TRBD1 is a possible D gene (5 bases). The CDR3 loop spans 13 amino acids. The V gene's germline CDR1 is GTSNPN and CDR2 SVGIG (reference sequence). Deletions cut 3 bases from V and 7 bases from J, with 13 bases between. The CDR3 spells CAWSGGMGQPQHF. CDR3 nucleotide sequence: TGTGCCTGGAGCGGGGGGATGGGCCAGCCCCAGCATTTT. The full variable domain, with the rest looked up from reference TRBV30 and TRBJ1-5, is SQTIHQWPATLVQPVGSPLSLECTVEGTSNPNLYWYRQAAGRGLQLLFYSVGIGQISSEVPQNLSASRPQDRQFILSSKKLLLSDSGFYLCAWSGGMGQPQHFGDGTRLSIL.

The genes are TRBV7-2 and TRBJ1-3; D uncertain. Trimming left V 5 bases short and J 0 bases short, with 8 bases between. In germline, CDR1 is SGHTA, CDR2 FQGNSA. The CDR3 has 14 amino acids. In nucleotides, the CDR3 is TGTGCCAGCAGCCCTGGGAGCTCTGGAAACACCATATATTTT. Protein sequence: CASSPGSSGNTIYF.

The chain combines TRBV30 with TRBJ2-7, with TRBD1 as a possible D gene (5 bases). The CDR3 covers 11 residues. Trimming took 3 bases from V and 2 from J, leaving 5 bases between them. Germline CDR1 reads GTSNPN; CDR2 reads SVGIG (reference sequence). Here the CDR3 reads CAWRGAYEQYF. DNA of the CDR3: TGTGCCTGGAGAGGGGCCTACGAGCAGTACTTC.

CDR3 protein: CAWSSLGTTNTEAFF. As DNA, the CDR3 is TGTGCCTGGAGTTCGTTGGGGACAACGAACACTGAAGCTTTCTTT. This chain links TRBV30 with TRBJ1-1, with D possibly matching TRBD1 (6 bases). The CDR3 runs 15 residues. Germline values: CDR1 GTSNPN, CDR2 SVGIG (reference sequence). V was trimmed by 2 bases and J by 1 base, leaving 14 bases between them. Filled out from reference TRBV30 and TRBJ1-1, the complete variable domain reads SQTIHQWPATLVQPVGSPLSLECTVEGTSNPNLYWYRQAAGRGLQLLFYSVGIGQISSEVPQNLSASRPQDRQFILSSKKLLLSDSGFYLCAWSSLGTTNTEAFFGQGTRLTVV.

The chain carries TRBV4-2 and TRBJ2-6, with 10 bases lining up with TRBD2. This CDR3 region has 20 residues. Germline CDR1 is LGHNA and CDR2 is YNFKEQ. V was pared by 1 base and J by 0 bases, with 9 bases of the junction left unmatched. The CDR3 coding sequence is TGTGCCAGCAGCCAAGGTGTCACTAGCGGGACTTCCTCTGGGGCCAACGTCCTGACTTTC. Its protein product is CASSQGVTSGTSSGANVLTF.